The 3 T cell receptor beta chains in this list originate from one sample, sequenced in a study of control samples from healthy donors and cancer patients. Clones were read by immunoSEQ multiplex PCR, and TCRdb kept only the in-frame ones, dropping some. The sample records 400,000 to 500,000 clones, over 75% being singletons. Material: PBMCs. These receptors were obtained from a man between 35 and 55 years old with head and neck cancer.

This clone was seen a single time. The chain couples TRBV28 to TRBJ1-4; the D is unclear. V shed 3 bases and J shed 8 bases, with 10 bases lying between them. Germline V gives CDR1 MDHEN, CDR2 SYDVKM. The CDR3 totals 13 residues. The chain's CDR3 is CASSFTVGEKLFF. CDR3 sequence (DNA): TGTGCCAGCAGTTTCACAGTGGGGGAAAAACTGTTTTTT.

V is TRBV28 and J is TRBJ1-2; D remains unclear. Trimming removed 6 bases from V and 4 bases from J, with 9 bases in between. The CDR3 covers 12 residues. Looked up from germline, CDR1 is MDHEN and CDR2 is SYDVKM. CDR3 in amino acids: CASSPSTYGYTF. Here the CDR3 DNA reads TGTGCCAGCAGCCCCTCTACCTATGGCTACACCTTC.

The J gene is TRBJ1-5, the V gene TRBV7-8, with 9 positions matching TRBD1. The J segment lost 2 bases and the V segment lost 4 bases, leaving 6 bases of the junction unmatched. The CDR3 consists of 16 residues. CDR1 is SGHVS, CDR2 FQNEAQ, per germline. Written as DNA, the CDR3 is TGTGCCAGCAGCTCACCCGGGACAGGGCGCAATCAGCCCCAGCATTTT. Protein: CASSSPGTGRNQPQHF.